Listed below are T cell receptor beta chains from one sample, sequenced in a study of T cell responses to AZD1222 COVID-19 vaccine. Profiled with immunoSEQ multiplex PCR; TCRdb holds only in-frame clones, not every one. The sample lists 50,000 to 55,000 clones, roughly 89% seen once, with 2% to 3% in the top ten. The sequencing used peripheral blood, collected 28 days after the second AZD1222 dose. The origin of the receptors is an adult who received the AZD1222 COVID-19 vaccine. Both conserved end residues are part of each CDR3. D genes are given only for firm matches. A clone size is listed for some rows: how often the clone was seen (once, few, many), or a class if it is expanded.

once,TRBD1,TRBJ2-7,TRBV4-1,TGCGCCAGCAGCCACCCCGGACAGGGTAGCGAGCAGTACTTC,CASSHPGQGSEQYF
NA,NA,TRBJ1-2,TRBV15,TGTGCCACCAGCGTTCCCCTGAGGGGCTACACCTTC,CATSVPLRGYTF
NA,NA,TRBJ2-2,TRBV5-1,TGCGCCAGCAGCTTGGATCCCTGGACACCGGGAAAAAAATCCACCGGGGAGCTGTTTTTT,CASSLDPWTPGKKSTGELFF
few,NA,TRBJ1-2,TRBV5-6,TGTGCCAGCAGCTTGGGGACCGGCAACTATGGCTACACCTTC,CASSLGTGNYGYTF
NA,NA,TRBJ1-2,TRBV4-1,TGCGCCAGCAGCCAAGGAAACAGGACTCCTTATGGCTACACCTTC,CASSQGNRTPYGYTF
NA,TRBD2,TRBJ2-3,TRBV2,TGTGCCAGCAAAGCGGGAGGTGTGGCAGATACGCAGTATTTT,CASKAGGVADTQYF
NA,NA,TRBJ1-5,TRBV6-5,TGTGCCAGCAGTTACGGGTACTCAGGGCCCCAGCATTTT,CASSYGYSGPQHF
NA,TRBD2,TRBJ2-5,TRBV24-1,TGTGCCACCAGTGATTTTAGGCTAGCGGGAGGCCTAAGGGAGACCCAGTACTTC,CATSDFRLAGGLRETQYF
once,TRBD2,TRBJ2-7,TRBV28,TGTGCCAGCAGTTTCCCCGGCGGGGGCGAGCAGTACTTC,CASSFPGGGEQYF
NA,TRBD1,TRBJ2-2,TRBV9,TGTGCCAGCAATGGACAGGGGGGTTTTGGCGGGGAGCTGTTTTTT,CASNGQGGFGGELFF
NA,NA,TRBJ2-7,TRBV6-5,TGTGCCAGCAGTTTGCATCCCGGGACATCCTACGAGCAGTACTTC,CASSLHPGTSYEQYF
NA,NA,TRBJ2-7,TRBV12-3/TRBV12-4,TGTGCCAGCAGTTCGGGATTTTACGAGCAGTACTTC,CASSSGFYEQYF
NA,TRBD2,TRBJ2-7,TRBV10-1,TGCGCCAGCAGTCAATCCGGGACTAGCGGGAGAGGGAGTATTCACGAGCAGTACTTC,CASSQSGTSGRGSIHEQYF
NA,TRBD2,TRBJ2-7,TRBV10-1,TGCGCCAGCAGTGAGGGGGAGGGCCCCTACGAGCAGTACTTC,CASSEGEGPYEQYF
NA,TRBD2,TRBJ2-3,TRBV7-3,TGTGCCAGCAGCCAAGCGGGAGTCGAGACAGATACGCAGTATTTT,CASSQAGVETDTQYF
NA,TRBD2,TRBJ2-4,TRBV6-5,TGTGCCAGCAGCCCAAGTGGGGGGGTGGACATTCAGTACTTC,CASSPSGGVDIQYF
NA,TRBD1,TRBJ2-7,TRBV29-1,TGCAGCGTCGCAGGACAGGGCTACGAGCAGTACTTC,CSVAGQGYEQYF
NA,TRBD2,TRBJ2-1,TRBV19,TGTGCCAGTAGTATGTCGACCCGGACTAGGCCCCTCATGAGGAATGAGCAGTTCTTC,CASSMSTRTRPLMRNEQFF
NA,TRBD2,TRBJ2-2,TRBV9,TGTGCCAGCAGCCCATGGACTAGCGGCACCGGGGAGCTGTTTTTT,CASSPWTSGTGELFF
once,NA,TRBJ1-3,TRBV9,TGTGCCAGCAGCGTAGGAGCCAGTACCTCTGGAAACACCATATATTTT,CASSVGASTSGNTIYF
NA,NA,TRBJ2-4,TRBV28,TGTGCCAGCGGGATACCCAAAAACATTCAGTACTTC,CASGIPKNIQYF
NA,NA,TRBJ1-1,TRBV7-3,TGTGCCAGCAGCTTATTCCCGAACACTGAAGCTTTCTTT,CASSLFPNTEAFF
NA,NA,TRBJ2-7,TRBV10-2,TGCGCCAGCAGTCAGGACAGAGGTTCCTACGAGCAGTACTTC,CASSQDRGSYEQYF
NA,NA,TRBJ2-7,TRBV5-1,TGCGCCAGCAGTTCCTCCTACGAGCAGTACTTC,CASSSSYEQYF
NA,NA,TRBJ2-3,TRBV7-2,TGTGCCAGCAGCCCCTCATCACCCCCCGACAGTAGCACAGATACGCAGTATTTT,CASSPSSPPDSSTDTQYF
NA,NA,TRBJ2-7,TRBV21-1,TGTGCCAGCAGCAAAGCCAACAGGGGGCCGCACGAGCAGTACTTC,CASSKANRGPHEQYF
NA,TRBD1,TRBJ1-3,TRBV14,TGTGCCAGCAGCTTGGACAGGGGATGGGGCTCTGGAAACACCATATATTTT,CASSLDRGWGSGNTIYF
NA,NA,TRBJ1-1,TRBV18,TGTGCCAGCTCACCAGGGCAGGGGAACACTGAAGCTTTCTTT,CASSPGQGNTEAFF
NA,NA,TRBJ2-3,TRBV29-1,TGCAGCGTTGGTAACCTTCATAGTGGAGATACGCAGTATTTT,CSVGNLHSGDTQYF
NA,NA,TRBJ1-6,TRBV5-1,TGCGCCAGCAGCGATATCAGGGATCGGAGTTCACCCCTCCACTTT,CASSDIRDRSSPLHF